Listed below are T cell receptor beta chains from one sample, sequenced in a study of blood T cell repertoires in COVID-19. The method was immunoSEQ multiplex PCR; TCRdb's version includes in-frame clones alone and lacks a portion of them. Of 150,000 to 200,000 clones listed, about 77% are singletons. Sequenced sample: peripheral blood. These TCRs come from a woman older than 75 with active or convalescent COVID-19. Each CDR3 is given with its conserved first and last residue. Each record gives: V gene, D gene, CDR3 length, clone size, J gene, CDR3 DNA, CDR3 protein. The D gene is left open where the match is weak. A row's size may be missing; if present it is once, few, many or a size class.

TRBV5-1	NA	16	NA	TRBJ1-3	TGCGCCAGCAGCCTTGTTCCAGGGTCGCAAGGAAACACCATATATTTT	CASSLVPGSQGNTIYF
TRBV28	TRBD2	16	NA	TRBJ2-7	TGTGCCAGCAGTGGGCGCCGGACTAGCGGATCCTACGAGCAGTACTTC	CASSGRRTSGSYEQYF
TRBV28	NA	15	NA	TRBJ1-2	TGTGCCAGCAGTTCCACGTATCAGGGGTACTATGGCTACACCTTC	CASSSTYQGYYGYTF
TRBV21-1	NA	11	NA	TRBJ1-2	TGTGCCCCCTCCGGGAACTATGGCTACACCTTC	CAPSGNYGYTF
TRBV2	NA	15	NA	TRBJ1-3	TGTGCCAGCGATCTCGGGGTGGTCTCTGGAAACACCATATATTTT	CASDLGVVSGNTIYF
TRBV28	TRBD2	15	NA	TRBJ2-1	TGTGCCAGCAGCCTCGGGACTAGGGTCGAGAGGGAGCAGTTCTTC	CASSLGTRVEREQFF
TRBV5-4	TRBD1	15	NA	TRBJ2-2	TGTGCCAGCAGCCAAAAGGGACAGGGGAACGGGGAGCTGTTTTTT	CASSQKGQGNGELFF
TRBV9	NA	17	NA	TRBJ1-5	TGTGCCAGCTGGGGGGGACCCAACCGTTATAGCAATCAGCCCCAGCATTTT	CASWGGPNRYSNQPQHF
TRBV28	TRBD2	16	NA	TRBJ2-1	TGTGCCAGCAGTTTTTTAGGTAGCGGGGGAGGCAATGAGCAGTTCTTC	CASSFLGSGGGNEQFF
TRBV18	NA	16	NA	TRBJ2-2	TGTGCCAGCTCACCAACTCCGAGATTAAACACCGGGGAGCTGTTTTTT	CASSPTPRLNTGELFF
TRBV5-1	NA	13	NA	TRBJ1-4	TGCGCCAGCAGCTTACAGACAGACGGAAAACTGTTTTTT	CASSLQTDGKLFF
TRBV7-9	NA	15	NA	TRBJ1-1	TGTGCCAGCAGCTTAGGGACAGCTATGAACACTGAAGCTTTCTTT	CASSLGTAMNTEAFF
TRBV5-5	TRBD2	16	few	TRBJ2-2	TGTGCCAGCAGCCCCTCTCGGGGGGGATACACCGGGGAGCTGTTTTTT	CASSPSRGGYTGELFF
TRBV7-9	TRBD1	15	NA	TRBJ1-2	TGTGCCAGCAGCTCCACCCCGGGACAGGGGTATGGCTACACCTTC	CASSSTPGQGYGYTF
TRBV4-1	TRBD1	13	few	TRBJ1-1	TGCGCCAGCAGCCAAGTAGGACAGGGGGCCGCTTTCTTT	CASSQVGQGAAFF
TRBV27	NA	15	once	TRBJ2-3	TGTGCCAGCAGTTTATGGGGGACTCACTCAGATACGCAGTATTTT	CASSLWGTHSDTQYF
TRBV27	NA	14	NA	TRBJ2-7	TGTGCCAGCAGTTCTACAGGGAGCTCCTACGAGCAGTACTTC	CASSSTGSSYEQYF